The 24 T cell receptor beta chains below were found in one sample sequenced in a study of T cells in Graves' hyperthyroidism and ophthalmopathy. Amplified TCR beta CDR3 regions came from RNA transcripts. The HTBI set primed first-round TCR CDR3 RT-PCR. In TCRdb, the multiplex PCR reads were re-called with MiXCR into one record per CDR3 protein. The sample lists more than 350,000 distinct CDR3 sequences, roughly 15% occurring once. Sample: blood. These TCRs come from a woman aged 25 to 39 with Graves' ophthalmopathy.

V is TRBV19 and J is TRBJ2-5; TRBD2 matches at 10 bases. J gave up 7 bases and V 7 bases, and 12 bases lay outside the gene matches. The germline V gene has CDR1 LNHDA and CDR2 SQIVND (reference sequence). The CDR3 has 15 amino acids. The CDR3 is CASTPASGGARTQYF. Written as DNA, the CDR3 is TGTGCCAGTACTCCAGCTAGCGGGGGTGCCCGGACCCAGTACTTC.

This clonotype was found a few times. The chain has TRBV19 and TRBJ2-3, with D unclear. The CDR3 runs to 14 residues. V was shortened by 10 bases and J by 3 bases, with 17 bases between the two germline ends. The V gene's germline CDR1 is LNHDA and CDR2 SQIVND (reference sequence). The CDR3 sequence: CATQLTPLTDTQYF. In DNA form, the CDR3 reads TGTGCCACTCAACTAACCCCCCTTACAGATACGCAGTATTTT.

This clonotype was counted at least ten times. The chain combines TRBV28 with TRBJ2-2; 7 bases map to TRBD2. V was pared by 5 bases and J by 4 bases, with 7 bases of the junction left unmatched. Germline CDR1 is MDHEN and CDR2 is SYDVKM. The CDR3 covers 15 residues. This CDR3 is CASSTPGGGTGELFF. The DNA of the CDR3 is TGTGCCAGCAGTACCCCGGGAGGAGGCACCGGGGAGCTGTTTTTT.

This clonotype has a count of ten or more. This rearrangement joins TRBV28 to TRBJ1-1; tentatively, D is TRBD1 (5 bases). The V and J ends lost 3 bases and 1 base respectively, with 9 bases between them. CDR3 length equals 14 residues. In germline, CDR1 is MDHEN, CDR2 SYDVKM. The CDR3 loop reads CASSFSGQNTEAFF. The CDR3 DNA reads as TGTGCCAGCAGTTTTTCAGGGCAGAACACTGAAGCTTTCTTT.

This clonotype was recorded at least ten times. The chain combines TRBV20-1 with TRBJ1-2; tentative D call: TRBD1 (5 bases). Germline CDR1 and CDR2: DFQATT and SNEGSKA (reference sequence). V was cut by 5 bases and J by 0 bases, with 13 bases left in between. This CDR3 region has 14 residues. The CDR3, as DNA: TGCAGTGCTGCTGACAGTTATCCTAACTATGGCTACACCTTC. Amino acid sequence: CSAADSYPNYGYTF.

Many counts were recorded for this clonotype. The chain is built from TRBV6-1 and TRBJ2-5, with 10 bases identical to TRBD1. Trimming cost V 5 bases and J 5 bases; bases outside gene matches: 14. Germline V lookup: CDR1 MNHNS, CDR2 SASEGT. This CDR3 is built from 17 residues. For the CDR3, the DNA is TGTGCCAGCAGTAATCCCTACGACGGACAGGGGGTTGAGACCCAGTACTTC. It encodes CASSNPYDGQGVETQYF.

This clonotype occurred a few times. The V call is TRBV6-2 or TRBV6-3, the J call TRBJ2-3; 7 bases match TRBD1. The CDR3 is made up of 16 amino acids. The V gene's germline CDR1 is MNHEY and CDR2 SVGEGT. With 5 bases clipped from V and 3 bases from J, the junction kept 11 bases outside the gene matches. Written as DNA, the CDR3 is TGTGCCAGCAGTCTCCCCAGGGGGAGAGTAACAGATACGCAGTATTTT. Protein sequence: CASSLPRGRVTDTQYF.

Here the CDR3 reads CASNSVGDYEQYF. In nucleotides, the CDR3 is TGTGCCAGTAATTCCGTAGGGGACTACGAGCAGTACTTC. The genes are TRBV19 and TRBJ2-7; tentative D call: TRBD1 (5 bases). Germline values: CDR1 LNHDA, CDR2 SQIVND (reference sequence). The V end was cut by 7 bases, the J end by 3 bases, with 13 bases between. The CDR3 sequence is 13 residues long. Complete variable domain (other parts from reference TRBV19 and TRBJ2-7): DGGITQSPKYLFRKEGQNVTLSCEQNLNHDAMYWYRQDPGQGLRLIYYSQIVNDFQKGDIAEGYSVSREKKESFPLTVTSAQKNPTAFYLCASNSVGDYEQYFGPGTRLTVT.

The table lists this clonotype with many counts. This chain joins TRBV5-8 and TRBJ1-2; D unclear. V shed 0 bases and J shed 1 base, with 7 bases lying between them. In germline, CDR1 is SGHTS, CDR2 YDEGEE. There are 14 residues in the CDR3. In DNA form, the CDR3 reads TGTGCCAGCAGCTTGGGCATGAATAACTATGGCTACACCTTC. This gives the protein CASSLGMNNYGYTF.

This clonotype was counted at least ten times. The genes are TRBV2 and TRBJ1-2; tentatively, D is TRBD1 (5 bases). Germline CDR1 and CDR2: SNHLY and FYNNEI. The CDR3 has 14 amino acids. V lost 6 bases to trimming and J lost 4 bases, with 15 bases between them. The CDR3 is CASRGEVAGYGYTF. DNA of the CDR3: TGTGCCAGCAGAGGGGAGGTAGCGGGCTATGGCTACACCTTC.

This clonotype was detected a few times. The chain recombines TRBV4-1 with TRBJ2-1; maybe TRBD2 (5 bases). V was pared by 4 bases and J by 7 bases, with 20 bases between. CDR3 length equals 16 residues. The germline CDR1 and CDR2 sequences are MGHRA and YSYEKL. CDR3 sequence reads: CASSLEGLGRVNEQFF. The CDR3 nucleotides are TGCGCCAGCAGCCTCGAAGGTCTGGGGAGAGTGAATGAGCAGTTCTTC.

This clonotype was counted ten times or more. The chain uses TRBV30 and TRBJ2-4; D remains unclear. V was cut by 0 bases and J by 0 bases, with 9 bases left in between. This CDR3 spans 15 amino acids. Germline V gene sequence: CDR1 GTSNPN, CDR2 SVGIG (reference sequence). CDR3 DNA sequence: TGTGCCTGGAGTGTAAGGGCTTTAGCCAAAAACATTCAGTACTTC. The encoded protein is CAWSVRALAKNIQYF. Using reference TRBV30 and TRBJ2-4 for the parts outside the CDR3, the full variable domain is SQTIHQWPATLVQPVGSPLSLECTVEGTSNPNLYWYRQAAGRGLQLLFYSVGIGQISSEVPQNLSASRPQDRQFILSSKKLLLSDSGFYLCAWSVRALAKNIQYFGAGTRLSVL.

This clonotype was seen only a few times. V gene TRBV18 combines with J gene TRBJ2-5; 7 bases map to TRBD1. Germline V gene lookup returns CDR1 KGHSH and CDR2 LQKENI. J gave up 5 bases and V 3 bases, and 6 bases lay outside the gene matches. This CDR3 contains 14 residues. The CDR3 region has the DNA TGTGCCAGCTCACCGTTGGGACAGCGGGAGACCCAGTACTTC. Amino acids: CASSPLGQRETQYF.

The chain couples TRBV11-3 to TRBJ2-1, with TRBD2 matching over 11 bases. The CDR3 extends over 16 amino acids. J was trimmed by 0 bases and V by 7 bases; bases with no gene match: 5. CDR1 is SGHNT and CDR2 is YENEEA in the germline V gene. The CDR3 nucleotides read TGTGCCAGCACTAGCGGGGGGCCTAGCTCCTACAATGAGCAGTTCTTC. Translating it yields CASTSGGPSSYNEQFF.

Ten or more counts support this clonotype. The chain has TRBV7-2 and TRBJ2-7; TRBD2 aligns across 9 bases. The CDR3 is 17 residues long. The V gene end was trimmed by 4 bases and the J gene end by 5 bases; junction bases not matched to a gene: 15. Germline-derived CDR1 and CDR2 are SGHTA and FQGNSA. The CDR3 here is CASSWTLAGGPPHEQYF. The CDR3 coding sequence is TGTGCCAGCAGCTGGACACTGGCGGGGGGGCCCCCTCACGAGCAGTACTTC.

This clonotype was seen many times. The chain carries TRBV7-3 and TRBJ2-5; the match to TRBD2 covers 7 bases. CDR1 is SGHTA and CDR2 is FQGTGA in the germline V gene. The CDR3 has 15 residues. V lost 5 bases to trimming and J lost 4 bases; unmatched junction nucleotides: 10. CDR3 in DNA: TGTGCCAGCAGCCATGGGGGAGGGAGAAGAGAGACCCAGTACTTC. Amino acids: CASSHGGGRRETQYF.

V is TRBV6-4 and J is TRBJ2-7, with 9 bases lining up with TRBD1. CDR1 is MRHNA, CDR2 SNTAGT, per germline. The CDR3 contains 16 residues. J was trimmed by 2 bases and V by 6 bases; bases with no gene match: 11. The CDR3 DNA sequence: TGTGCCAGCAGAGTAACCGGGACAGGGTTAACCTACGAGCAGTACTTC. This sequence encodes CASRVTGTGLTYEQYF.

Of note for this clonotype: Being one base from a much bigger clone, this may be a read error. This CDR3 reads CASSRTGKEKLFF. The CDR3 DNA reads as TGTGCCAGCAGTCGGACAGGGAAGGAAAAACTGTTTTTT. The chain combines TRBV12-3 or TRBV12-4 with TRBJ1-4; TRBD1 matches 8 bases. The trim removed 5 bases at V and 8 bases at J, leaving 4 bases unmatched. The CDR3 loop spans 13 amino acids.

This clonotype appeared many times. V gene TRBV7-6 combines with J gene TRBJ2-5; no definite D call. Trimming left V 5 bases short and J 5 bases short, with 9 bases between. CDR1 is SGHVS and CDR2 is FNYEAQ in the germline V gene. The CDR3 runs to 12 residues. Written as DNA, the CDR3 is TGTGCCAGCAGCCCCTCAATGGAGACCCAGTACTTC. It translates to CASSPSMETQYF.

This clonotype was recorded many times. The V call is TRBV5-1, the J call TRBJ2-3; 7 bases align to TRBD1. The CDR3 length is 16 residues. V was pared by 1 base and J by 0 bases, with 5 bases of the junction left unmatched. Germline V gene data show CDR1 as SGHRS and CDR2 as YFSETQ. CDR3 amino acids: CASSLFEGASTDTQYF. The CDR3 DNA is TGCGCCAGCAGCTTGTTCGAGGGGGCCAGCACAGATACGCAGTATTTT.

This clonotype was seen repeatedly, ten times or more. The V and J genes are TRBV28 and TRBJ2-2, with TRBD2 identical over 7 bases. CDR3 length equals 14 residues. The germline CDR1 and CDR2 sequences are MDHEN and SYDVKM. The ends lost 6 bases at V and 3 bases at J; junction bases unmatched: 4. The CDR3 DNA reads TGTGCCAGCAGGACAAGCGGGGACACCGGGGAGCTGTTTTTT. Translating gives CASRTSGDTGELFF.

V gene TRBV11-2 combines with J gene TRBJ2-3; 12 bases line up with TRBD2. The CDR3 sequence is 16 residues long. The junction had 6 bases not matched to a gene; V was cut back by 5 bases and J by 3 bases. CDR1 is SGHAT and CDR2 is FQNNGV in the germline V gene. CDR3 sequence reads: CASSPTGLAGTDTQYF. The DNA for the CDR3 is TGTGCCAGCAGCCCAACCGGACTAGCGGGGACAGATACGCAGTATTTT. Supplemented by reference TRBV11-2 and TRBJ2-3, the full variable domain reads EAGVAQSPRYKIIEKRQSVAFWCNPISGHATLYWYQQILGQGPKLLIQFQNNGVVDDSQLPKDRFSAERLKGVDSTLKIQPAKLEDSAVYLCASSPTGLAGTDTQYFGPGTRLTVL.

The genes are TRBV28 and TRBJ1-4; perhaps TRBD1 as D (5 bases). Per the germline V gene, CDR1 is MDHEN and CDR2 is SYDVKM. V was shortened by 5 bases and J by 6 bases, with 19 bases between the two germline ends. The CDR3 consists of 16 residues. The CDR3 DNA reads TGTGCCAGCAGTGACTCGTGGGGCCGGTTAGATGAAAAACTGTTTTTT. This translates into CASSDSWGRLDEKLFF.

The rearrangement joins TRBV2 to TRBJ1-2; D gene unclear. Trimming removed 3 bases at V and 6 bases at J, with 20 bases between. The V gene's germline CDR1 is SNHLY and CDR2 FYNNEI. The CDR3 consists of 16 residues. CDR3 sequence reads: CASSELERTQHDGYTF. The CDR3 coding sequence is TGTGCCAGCAGTGAGCTGGAGAGGACCCAACACGATGGCTACACCTTC.